Detailed here is one T cell receptor beta chain. This sample was taken from a study of blood T cell repertoires in COVID-19. Study at large: COVID-19 samples collected from the United States, Italy and Spain covered acute and convalescent phases.

Under the authors' procedure: Nucleated cell number was recorded as an estimate derived from reference gene primer amplification. Using immunoSEQ multiplex PCR, the repertoire was profiled, and TCRdb retains in-frame clones only, with some absent. That table gives V, J and clone size, and the DNA gave D and trimming. The profile shows about 42,000 clones, roughly 85% of them singletons. The CDR3 length is 15 residues. Germline CDR1 and CDR2: SGDLS and YYNGEE. V was pared by 6 bases and J by 1 base, with 13 bases between. This TCR was recovered from a woman in her seventies in a cohort sampled during active COVID-19. The chain links TRBV9 to TRBJ2-2; D is possibly TRBD2 (6 bases). Sequenced input: peripheral blood. The DNA of the CDR3 is TGTGCCAGCACCCACGGCGGGGAGAACACCGGGGAGCTGTTTTTT. Amino acids: CASTHGGENTGELFF.